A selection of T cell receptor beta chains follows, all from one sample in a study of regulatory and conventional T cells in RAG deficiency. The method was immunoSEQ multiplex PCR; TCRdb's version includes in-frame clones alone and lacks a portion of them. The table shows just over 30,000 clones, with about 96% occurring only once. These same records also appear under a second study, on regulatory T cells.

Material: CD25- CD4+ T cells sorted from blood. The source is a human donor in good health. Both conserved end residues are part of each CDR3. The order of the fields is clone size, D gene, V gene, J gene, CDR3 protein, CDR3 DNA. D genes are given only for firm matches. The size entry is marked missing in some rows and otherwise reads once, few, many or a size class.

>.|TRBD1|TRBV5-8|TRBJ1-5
CASSSDRVGNQPQHF
TGTGCCAGCAGCTCCGACAGGGTCGGCAATCAGCCCCAGCATTTT
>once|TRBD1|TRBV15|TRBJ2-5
CATSTGAQGAETQYF
TGTGCCACCAGCACCGGTGCGCAGGGGGCTGAGACCCAGTACTTC
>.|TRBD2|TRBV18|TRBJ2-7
CASSPLVMTGGVYEQYF
TGTGCCAGCTCACCTTTGGTCATGACGGGAGGAGTCTACGAGCAGTACTTC
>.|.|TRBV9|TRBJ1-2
CASSAVGGPLYGYTF
TGTGCCAGCAGCGCAGTCGGGGGTCCTCTCTATGGCTACACCTTC
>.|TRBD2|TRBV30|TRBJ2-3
CAYSGGTLTDTQYF
TGTGCCTACTCGGGGGGGACTCTCACAGATACGCAGTATTTT
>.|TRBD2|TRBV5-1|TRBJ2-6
CASSLGTSSPGANVLTF
TGCGCCAGCAGCTTGGGGACTAGCTCCCCTGGGGCCAACGTCCTGACTTTC
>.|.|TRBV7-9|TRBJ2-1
CASSRGAGTTHEQFF
TGTGCCAGCAGCCGCGGTGCCGGCACTACTCATGAGCAGTTCTTC
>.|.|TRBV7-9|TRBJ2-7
CASSFVSTHPYEQYF
TGTGCCAGCAGCTTCGTGTCAACTCACCCCTACGAGCAGTACTTC
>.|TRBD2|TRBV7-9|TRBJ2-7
CASSLGEGILSYEQYF
TGTGCCAGCAGCCTAGGGGAGGGAATACTCTCCTACGAGCAGTACTTC
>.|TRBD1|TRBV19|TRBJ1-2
CASSNRQGHGYTF
TGTGCCAGTAGTAACAGACAGGGCCATGGCTACACCTTC
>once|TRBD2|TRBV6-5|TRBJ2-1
CASSSWTSGSSNEQFF
TGTGCCAGCAGTTCTTGGACTAGCGGGAGTAGCAATGAGCAGTTCTTC
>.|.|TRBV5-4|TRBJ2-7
CASSLVALSYEQYF
TGTGCCAGCAGCTTAGTAGCCCTCTCTTACGAGCAGTACTTC
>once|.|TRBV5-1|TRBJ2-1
CASSLVSSYNEQFF
TGCGCCAGCAGCTTGGTCAGCTCCTACAATGAGCAGTTCTTC
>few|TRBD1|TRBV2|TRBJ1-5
CASSGLGTGNQPQHF
TGTGCCAGCAGTGGGTTGGGGACAGGGAATCAGCCCCAGCATTTT
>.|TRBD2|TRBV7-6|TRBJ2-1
CASSPSGLAANEQFF
TGTGCCAGCAGCCCCTCGGGACTAGCCGCCAATGAGCAGTTCTTC
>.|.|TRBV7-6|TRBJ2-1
CASSSGGGGTPTFYNEQFF
TGTGCCAGCAGCTCGGGTGGCGGGGGCACCCCGACCTTCTACAATGAGCAGTTCTTC
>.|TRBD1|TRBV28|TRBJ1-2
CASSDRVLGYTF
TGTGCCAGCTCCGACAGGGTCCTTGGCTACACCTTC
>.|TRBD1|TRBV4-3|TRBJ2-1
CASLRSGQGQFF
TGCGCCAGCTTGCGGTCCGGACAGGGGCAGTTCTTC
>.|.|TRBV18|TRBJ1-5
CASSPTGNADQPQHF
TGTGCCAGCTCACCAACCGGGAACGCGGATCAGCCCCAGCATTTT
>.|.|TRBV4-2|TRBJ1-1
CASSRAGAMNTEAFF
TGTGCCAGCAGCCGGGCAGGGGCCATGAACACTGAAGCTTTCTTT
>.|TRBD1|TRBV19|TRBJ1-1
CASRRQGGHTEAFF
TGTGCCAGTAGGAGGCAGGGGGGCCACACTGAAGCTTTCTTT
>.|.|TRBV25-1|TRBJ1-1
CASSDVLTEAFF
TGTGCCAGCAGTGATGTTCTGACTGAAGCTTTCTTT
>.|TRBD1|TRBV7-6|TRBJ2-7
CASSLAGTGDSYEQYF
TGTGCCAGCAGCTTAGCGGGGACAGGGGATTCCTACGAGCAGTACTTC
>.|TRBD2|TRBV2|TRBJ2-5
CASRAGETRQETQYF
TGTGCCAGCAGGGCGGGGGAGACTCGCCAAGAGACCCAGTACTTC
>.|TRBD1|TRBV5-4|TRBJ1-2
CASRATGNNGYTF
TGTGCCAGCAGGGCGACAGGGAACAATGGCTACACCTTC
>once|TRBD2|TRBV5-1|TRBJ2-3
CASSPTSGGTTDTQYF
TGCGCCAGCAGCCCAACTAGCGGGGGGACCACAGATACGCAGTATTTT
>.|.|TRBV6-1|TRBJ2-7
CASSVDIASYEQYF
TGTGCCAGCAGTGTGGACATAGCCTCCTACGAGCAGTACTTC
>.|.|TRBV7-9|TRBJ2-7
CASSPSYEQYF
TGTGCCAGCAGCCCGTCTTACGAGCAGTACTTC
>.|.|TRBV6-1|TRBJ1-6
CASLQVAAIGSPLHF
TGTGCCAGCTTACAGGTCGCAGCCATTGGTTCACCCCTCCACTTT